One sample yielded the 32 T cell receptor beta chains listed below, sequenced in a study of blood T cell repertoires in COVID-19 (dated by TCRdb to 2019 to 2021). Library construction relied on the immunoSEQ multiplex PCR assay. Not all clones reach the TCRdb copy of this immuneACCESS table, which keeps in-frame sequences only. Checked studies attribute under half of the gap to unresolved V genes and leave the rest unexplained. The sample profile shows roughly 150,000 clones; 75% to 90% of them were found once. Jointly, the top ten make up more than 14% of the sample. The source material was peripheral blood. All receptors come from a woman aged 40 to 55 with acute or convalescent COVID-19.

The chain employs TRBV27 and TRBJ2-7; 10 positions match TRBD2. The junction had 3 bases not matched to a gene; V was cut back by 4 bases and J by 3 bases. Germline V CDR1 and CDR2: MNHEY, SMNVEV (reference sequence). The CDR3 is made up of 14 amino acids. The CDR3 sequence: CASSSRTSGYEQYF. CDR3 nucleotide sequence: TGTGCCAGCAGTTCACGGACTAGCGGCTACGAGCAGTACTTC.

The chain has TRBV7-2 and TRBJ2-1, with 9 bases fitting TRBD1. There are 15 residues in the CDR3. Germline CDR1 is SGHTA and CDR2 is FQGNSA. The V and J ends lost 6 bases and 6 bases, in that order; junction bases with no gene match: 9. As DNA, the CDR3 is TGTGCCAGCAGGACAGGGGGGGGTGGAACCAATGAGCAGTTCTTC. Protein product: CASRTGGGGTNEQFF.

CDR3 loop: CASSLPGGDTQYF. The CDR3 bases are TGTGCCAGCAGTTTACCGGGGGGAGATACGCAGTATTTT. The chain combines TRBV12-3 or TRBV12-4 with TRBJ2-3; 7 positions agree with TRBD2. CDR3 length: 13 amino acids. V lost 2 bases and J lost 5; bases outside the gene matches: 1.

The chain carries TRBV30 and TRBJ2-1; 10 nucleotides agree with TRBD1. With 3 bases clipped from V and 8 bases from J, the junction kept 7 bases outside the gene matches. The CDR3 is 14 residues long. The germline gives CDR1 GTSNPN, CDR2 SVGIG (reference sequence). CDR3 sequence (DNA): TGTGCCTGGAGACGACAGGGGGCGGGTTATGAGCAGTTCTTC. This encodes CAWRRQGAGYEQFF.

This chain connects TRBV5-5 to TRBJ2-7, with TRBD1 matching over 8 bases. Per germline, CDR1 SGHKS and CDR2 YYEKEE (reference sequence). CDR3 length: 14 residues. The ends lost 0 bases at V and 5 bases at J; junction bases unmatched: 4. Here the CDR3 DNA reads TGTGCCAGCAGCTTGGGGCAGGGGGCCGACGAGCAGTACTTC. It codes for CASSLGQGADEQYF.

V is TRBV9 and J is TRBJ1-1; D call uncertain. V was cut by 3 bases and J by 3 bases, with 12 bases left in between. The CDR3 has 14 residues. From germline, CDR1 is SGDLS and CDR2 YYNGEE. The CDR3 is CASSAEGRYTEAFF. Here the CDR3 DNA reads TGTGCCAGCAGCGCCGAGGGTCGTTACACTGAAGCTTTCTTT.

This clone is a singleton in its sample. This chain links TRBV5-1 with TRBJ2-3; possible D gene TRBD2, 7 bases. Trimming removed 6 bases at V and 2 bases at J, with 13 bases between. Looked up from germline, CDR1 is SGHRS and CDR2 is YFSETQ. This CDR3 region has 14 residues. This CDR3 reads CASTSGTPTDTQYF. The CDR3 nucleotides are TGCGCCAGCACCAGCGGGACACCCACAGATACGCAGTATTTT.

The CDR3 loop reads CASSLVGSGKYEQYF. In DNA, the CDR3 is TGTGCCAGCAGCTTGGTAGGTAGCGGGAAATACGAGCAGTACTTC. V usage is TRBV5-4 and J usage is TRBJ2-7; TRBD2 matches at 8 bases. The germline CDR1 and CDR2 sequences are SGHNT and YYREEE (reference sequence). The V and J ends lost 0 bases and 4 bases, in that order; junction bases with no gene match: 6. CDR3 size: 15 residues.

The chain joins TRBV5-1 to TRBJ1-4; TRBD1 aligns across 7 bases. Germline lookup yields CDR1 SGHRS and CDR2 YFSETQ. This CDR3 spans 16 amino acids. Trimming took 4 bases from V and 2 from J; bases not matched to a gene: 8. The CDR3 sequence: CASSAETGVTNEKLFF. The DNA of the CDR3 is TGCGCCAGCAGCGCAGAAACAGGGGTCACTAATGAAAAACTGTTTTTT. The whole variable domain, filled in from reference TRBV5-1 and TRBJ1-4, reads KAGVTQTPRYLIKTRGQQVTLSCSPISGHRSVSWYQQTPGQGLQFLFEYFSETQRNKGNFPGRFSGRQFSNSRSEMNVSTLELGDSALYLCASSAETGVTNEKLFFGSGTQLSVL.

The chain is built from TRBV30 and TRBJ1-3; possible D gene TRBD1, 5 bases. With 0 bases removed from V and 1 base from J, the gap between germline ends came to 28 bases. The CDR3 is 21 residues long. Germline lookup yields CDR1 GTSNPN and CDR2 SVGIG (reference sequence). This chain's CDR3 is CAWSVYRPPPPYRPSGNTIYF. The CDR3 DNA reads TGTGCCTGGAGTGTGTACCGTCCCCCTCCCCCATACAGGCCGTCTGGAAACACCATATATTTT.

The chain links TRBV5-1 to TRBJ2-7, with D possibly being TRBD1 (5 bases). From germline, CDR1 is SGHRS and CDR2 YFSETQ. The CDR3 consists of 14 residues. V lost 0 bases and J lost 5, with 12 bases in between. The CDR3, as DNA: TGCGCCAGCAGCTTGGTTACAGGTAAAGACGAGCAGTACTTC. The encoded protein is CASSLVTGKDEQYF. The full variable domain, rest sourced from reference TRBV5-1 and TRBJ2-7, is KAGVTQTPRYLIKTRGQQVTLSCSPISGHRSVSWYQQTPGQGLQFLFEYFSETQRNKGNFPGRFSGRQFSNSRSEMNVSTLELGDSALYLCASSLVTGKDEQYFGPGTRLTVT.

The chain is built from TRBV6-5 and TRBJ2-7; perhaps TRBD2 as D (6 bases). The V end was cut by 5 bases, the J end by 7 bases, with 15 bases between. The germline V gene encodes CDR1 MNHEY and CDR2 SVGAGI. The CDR3 runs 13 residues. The CDR3 region is CASSPEDYLEQYF. CDR3 coding DNA: TGTGCCAGCAGTCCCGAGGACTACCTGGAGCAGTACTTC.

This chain connects TRBV6-4 to TRBJ1-6, with TRBD1 matching over 7 bases. CDR1 is MRHNA, CDR2 SNTAGT, per germline. V shed 0 bases, J shed 7 bases, and the junction held 3 bases outside the gene matches. This CDR3 contains 15 residues. This CDR3 is CASSDSTGDNSPLHF. Written as DNA, the CDR3 is TGTGCCAGCAGTGACTCCACAGGGGACAATTCACCCCTCCACTTT.

The V call is TRBV19, the J call TRBJ1-2; 7 bases are a match to TRBD1. Germline CDR1 is LNHDA and CDR2 is SQIVND (reference sequence). The CDR3 length is 15 residues. Germline trimming cut 7 bases from V and 3 bases from J; bases unmatched to any gene: 11. The CDR3 coding sequence is TGTGCCAGTACGGCGGCAGAGGGGGCGGACTATGGCTACACCTTC. Translation gives CASTAAEGADYGYTF.

This chain uses TRBV11-2 with TRBJ2-7, with TRBD1 matching 8 bases. CDR1 is SGHAT and CDR2 is FQNNGV in the germline V gene. This CDR3 has 14 amino acids. V shed 4 bases, J shed 6 bases, and the junction held 8 bases outside the gene matches. The CDR3 loop is CASSYLWTGSEQYF. The CDR3, as DNA: TGTGCCAGCAGCTACCTCTGGACAGGGAGCGAGCAGTACTTC.

The chain combines TRBV10-1 with TRBJ2-3; 9 bases are shared with TRBD2. There are 15 residues in the CDR3. J gave up 2 bases and V 4 bases, and 4 bases lay outside the gene matches. Germline V CDR1 and CDR2: WNHNN, SYGVQD (reference sequence). CDR3 sequence: CASSVGTSFTDTQYF. DNA of the CDR3: TGCGCCAGCAGTGTCGGGACTAGCTTCACAGATACGCAGTATTTT.

The V gene is TRBV5-1, the J gene TRBJ2-3; no definite D call. There are 12 residues in the CDR3. Germline V lookup: CDR1 SGHRS, CDR2 YFSETQ. The V end was cut by 1 base, the J end by 4 bases, with 4 bases between. The CDR3 loop is CASSLPADTQYF. CDR3 in DNA: TGCGCCAGCAGCTTGCCGGCAGATACGCAGTATTTT.

The genes are TRBV11-2 and TRBJ2-2; TRBD2 matches 10 bases. The CDR3 has 19 residues. CDR1 and CDR2 from the germline V gene are SGHAT and FQNNGV. With 5 bases clipped from V and 0 bases from J, the junction kept 12 bases outside the gene matches. The CDR3 sequence is CASSPQGLAWVANTGELFF. CDR3 DNA: TGTGCCAGCAGCCCTCAGGGACTAGCGTGGGTGGCGAACACCGGGGAGCTGTTTTTT.

J is TRBJ2-7 and V is TRBV3-1 (or the pseudogene TRBV3-2), with TRBD1 identical over 9 bases. Germline V gene lookup returns CDR1 LGHDT and CDR2 YNNKEL (reference sequence). The CDR3 is made up of 14 amino acids. Unmatched junction bases numbered 4, after V lost 5 bases and J lost 2 bases. CDR3 nucleotide sequence: TGTGCCAGCAGCTACCGACAGGGGGCCTACGAGCAGTACTTC. This gives the protein CASSYRQGAYEQYF.

A few counts support this clone. J is TRBJ2-3 and V is TRBV7-8, with 7 bases matching TRBD2. There are 15 residues in the CDR3. The trim removed 5 bases at V and 6 bases at J, leaving 11 bases unmatched. Germline V lookup: CDR1 SGHVS, CDR2 FQNEAQ. The CDR3, as DNA: TGTGCCAGCAGCCAGGCGTCAGCGGGGAAGGATACGCAGTATTTT. Its translation is CASSQASAGKDTQYF.

The J gene is TRBJ1-6, the V gene TRBV7-3; 9 bases fit TRBD1. J gave up 10 bases and V 4 bases, and 5 bases lay outside the gene matches. Germline CDR1 is SGHTA and CDR2 is FQGTGA. The CDR3 runs 14 residues. Written as DNA, the CDR3 is TGTGCCAGCAGCTCCGGGACAGGGAGCTCACCCCTCCACTTT. It is translated as CASSSGTGSSPLHF. Filled out from reference TRBV7-3 and TRBJ1-6, the complete variable domain reads GAGVSQTPSNKVTEKGKYVELRCDPISGHTALYWYRQSLGQGPEFLIYFQGTGAADDSGLPNDRFFAVRPEGSVSTLKIQRTERGDSAVYLCASSSGTGSSPLHFGNGTRLTVT.

The chain carries TRBV19 and TRBJ1-1; D is possibly TRBD1 (5 bases). V was pared by 5 bases and J by 3 bases, with 10 bases between. Per the germline V gene, CDR1 is LNHDA and CDR2 is SQIVND (reference sequence). There are 13 residues in the CDR3. The DNA for the CDR3 is TGTGCCAGTAGTGCCTGGGGGGACACTGAAGCTTTCTTT. Translated: CASSAWGDTEAFF.

The V call is TRBV12-3 or TRBV12-4, the J call TRBJ1-2; 9 nucleotides line up with TRBD1. Trimming cost V 8 bases and J 7 bases; bases outside gene matches: 8. This CDR3 region has 13 residues. CDR3 loop: CASHGGQGRGYTF. In DNA, the CDR3 is TGTGCCAGCCATGGGGGACAGGGTCGTGGCTACACCTTC.

This CDR3 is CASSLNSLPGELFF. CDR3 nucleotides: TGTGCCAGCAGCTTAAATAGTCTGCCCGGGGAGCTGTTTTTT. V and J are TRBV11-3 and TRBJ2-2; D uncertain. The CDR3 is 14 amino acids. Germline loops: CDR1 SGHNT, CDR2 YENEEA. V was pared by 2 bases and J by 6 bases, with 10 bases between.

The chain joins TRBV28 to TRBJ1-5; no reliable D call. The V end lost 3 bases, the J end lost 15 bases, and 12 bases lay between the germline ends. Per germline, CDR1 MDHEN and CDR2 SYDVKM. The CDR3 is made up of 11 amino acids. DNA of the CDR3: TGTGCCAGCAGTTTTCCCGGACTCCCGCATTTT. Translation gives CASSFPGLPHF. Supplemented by reference TRBV28 and TRBJ1-5, the full variable domain reads DVKVTQSSRYLVKRTGEKVFLECVQDMDHENMFWYRQDPGLGLRLIYFSYDVKMKEKGDIPEGYSVSREKKERFSLILESASTNQTSMYLCASSFPGLPHFGDGTRLSIL.

The chain joins TRBV7-8 to TRBJ1-5; 7 bases map to TRBD1. This CDR3 comprises 15 residues. Trimming cost V 3 bases and J 4 bases; bases outside gene matches: 6. The V gene's germline CDR1 is SGHVS and CDR2 FQNEAQ. The CDR3: CASSLRQGTNQPQHF. In DNA form, the CDR3 reads TGTGCCAGCAGCTTGAGACAGGGAACAAATCAGCCCCAGCATTTT.

The chain uses TRBV19 and TRBJ2-5, with D possibly TRBD1 on 5 matching bases. V was cut by 3 bases and J by 2 bases, with 10 bases left in between. Germline V CDR1 and CDR2: LNHDA, SQIVND (reference sequence). The CDR3 runs 14 residues. The DNA for the CDR3 is TGTGCCAGTAGTATGAACAGGCTACAAGAGACCCAGTACTTC. Amino acids: CASSMNRLQETQYF.

The CDR3 nucleotides read TGTGCCTGGAGTGTACACTCCTACAATGAGCAGTTCTTC. Encoded protein: CAWSVHSYNEQFF. The chain has TRBV30 and TRBJ2-1; no clear D. The CDR3 consists of 13 residues. CDR1 is GTSNPN, CDR2 SVGIG, per germline (reference sequence). Trimming took off 0 bases at V and 0 bases at J, with 3 bases between the two ends. Full variable domain (remainder filled in from reference TRBV30 and TRBJ2-1): SQTIHQWPATLVQPVGSPLSLECTVEGTSNPNLYWYRQAAGRGLQLLFYSVGIGQISSEVPQNLSASRPQDRQFILSSKKLLLSDSGFYLCAWSVHSYNEQFFGPGTRLTVL.

Concerning this clone: Its ends do not fully match the called genes, so a read error is possible. The J gene is TRBJ2-3, the V gene TRBV2; 8 nucleotides match TRBD2. Germline V CDR1 and CDR2: SNHLY, FYNNEI. The CDR3 loop spans 13 amino acids. The CDR3 DNA reads as TGTGCCGGCAGGGGACTAGTCACAGATACGCAGTATTTT. This translates into CAGRGLVTDTQYF.

The chain recombines TRBV4-1 with TRBJ2-3; TRBD1 aligns across 8 bases. The CDR3 has 16 residues. Germline CDR1 reads MGHRA; CDR2 reads YSYEKL. J lost 4 bases, V lost 0 bases, and 6 bases had no gene match. CDR3 protein: CASSQEDRVLADTQYF. The CDR3 nucleotides read TGCGCCAGCAGCCAAGAGGACAGGGTTCTCGCAGATACGCAGTATTTT.

CDR3 sequence: CASSSGRTSGHTDTQYF. The CDR3 nucleotides are TGCGCCAGCAGCTCGGGGAGGACGTCGGGTCACACAGATACGCAGTATTTT. The V gene is TRBV5-1, the J gene TRBJ2-3; tentative D call: TRBD2 (6 bases). The germline V gene has CDR1 SGHRS and CDR2 YFSETQ. The CDR3 loop spans 17 amino acids. V shed 3 bases and J shed 2 bases, with 19 bases lying between them. Full variable domain (remainder filled in from reference TRBV5-1 and TRBJ2-3): KAGVTQTPRYLIKTRGQQVTLSCSPISGHRSVSWYQQTPGQGLQFLFEYFSETQRNKGNFPGRFSGRQFSNSRSEMNVSTLELGDSALYLCASSSGRTSGHTDTQYFGPGTRLTVL.

The CDR3 sequence is CASSPKPGTGFPANEKLFF. CDR3 bases: TGTGCCAGCAGTCCGAAACCCGGGACAGGGTTCCCCGCTAATGAAAAACTGTTTTTT. The gene calls are TRBV28 and TRBJ1-4; 9 bases line up with TRBD1. Germline-derived CDR1 and CDR2 are MDHEN and SYDVKM. The CDR3 is made up of 19 amino acids. The ends lost 5 bases at V and 3 bases at J; junction bases unmatched: 16.